The 19 T cell receptor beta chains listed next were all sequenced from one sample in a study of blood T cell repertoires in COVID-19. The protocol was immunoSEQ multiplex PCR, while the TCRdb copy is restricted to in-frame clones and leaves out a portion. The table has under 450,000 clones, about 91% seen once. Sequenced sample: peripheral blood. The receptors come from a woman in her forties or fifties with COVID-19, enrolled during active disease.

In its sample, this clone was seen a few times. The J gene is TRBJ2-1, the V gene TRBV19; perhaps TRBD2 as D (7 bases). V lost 4 bases and J 9 bases, leaving 25 bases between the germline ends. The germline gives CDR1 LNHDA, CDR2 SQIVND (reference sequence). The CDR3 has 17 residues. The DNA for the CDR3 is TGTGCCAGTAGTAACCCAATGGGCGGGGGCCTCAGGGGTGAGCAGTTCTTC. Translation gives CASSNPMGGGLRGEQFF. Using reference TRBV19 and TRBJ2-1 for the parts outside the CDR3, the full variable domain is DGGITQSPKYLFRKEGQNVTLSCEQNLNHDAMYWYRQDPGQGLRLIYYSQIVNDFQKGDIAEGYSVSREKKESFPLTVTSAQKNPTAFYLCASSNPMGGGLRGEQFFGPGTRLTVL.

The chain recombines TRBV28 with TRBJ2-7, with D hard to call. V lost 6 bases and J 0 bases, leaving 12 bases between the germline ends. The germline V gene encodes CDR1 MDHEN and CDR2 SYDVKM. The CDR3 runs to 14 residues. The CDR3 loop reads CASSLTGGSYEQYF. The CDR3 bases are TGTGCCAGCAGCTTAACCGGTGGCTCCTACGAGCAGTACTTC.

The gene calls are TRBV7-9 and TRBJ2-5, with D tentatively TRBD2 (6 bases). Trimming removed 1 base from V and 2 bases from J, with 8 bases in between. There are 14 residues in the CDR3. CDR1 SEHNR and CDR2 FQNEAQ come from the germline V gene (reference sequence). The CDR3 reads CASSLVREQETQYF. The CDR3 DNA sequence: TGTGCCAGCAGCTTAGTCCGGGAGCAAGAGACCCAGTACTTC.

This chain uses TRBV4-1 with TRBJ2-1; 7 bases line up with TRBD1. Germline V CDR1 and CDR2: MGHRA, YSYEKL. J lost 0 bases, V lost 3 bases, and 5 bases had no gene match. This CDR3 spans 16 amino acids. Here the CDR3 DNA reads TGCGCCAGCAGCCAGGGGAACAGGGGCTCCTACAATGAGCAGTTCTTC. This sequence encodes CASSQGNRGSYNEQFF.

V and J are TRBV30 and TRBJ1-2; D is unresolved. The CDR3 covers 13 residues. Germline CDR1 reads GTSNPN; CDR2 reads SVGIG (reference sequence). V gave up 7 bases and J gave up 2 bases, with 14 bases separating them. The CDR3 DNA reads as TGTGCCTTGTCCCCGCGGGAGAACTATGGCTACACCTTC. This translates into CALSPRENYGYTF. The full variable domain, with the rest looked up from reference TRBV30 and TRBJ1-2, is SQTIHQWPATLVQPVGSPLSLECTVEGTSNPNLYWYRQAAGRGLQLLFYSVGIGQISSEVPQNLSASRPQDRQFILSSKKLLLSDSGFYLCALSPRENYGYTFGSGTRLTVV.

The genes are TRBV7-5 and TRBJ2-7; the tabulated D call, TRBD2, remains unverified against the DNA. TRBV7-5 is annotated as a pseudogene. CDR3 length: 15 amino acids. The DNA for the CDR3 is TGTGCCAGAAGCTCCCCCAAGCGGGGGTCTCACGAGCAGTACTTC. Amino acid sequence: CARSSPKRGSHEQYF.

The V call is TRBV28, the J call TRBJ1-1; D is perhaps TRBD1 (5 bases). The V end lost 4 bases, the J end lost 4 bases, and 19 bases lay between the germline ends. The CDR3 is 16 residues long. The germline V gene encodes CDR1 MDHEN and CDR2 SYDVKM. CDR3 region: CASSSVIWQGGTEAFF. The DNA of the CDR3 is TGTGCCAGCAGTTCTGTCATATGGCAGGGCGGCACTGAAGCTTTCTTT.

The chain couples TRBV6-6 to TRBJ2-5; weak D call: TRBD2 (6 bases). Germline values: CDR1 MNHNY, CDR2 SVGAGI (reference sequence). CDR3 length equals 16 residues. Trimming shortened V by 3 bases and J by 2 bases, and 16 bases separated the two germline ends. As DNA, the CDR3 is TGTGCCAGCAGTTATGGACTCGGGGGACTTCAAGAGACCCAGTACTTC. This sequence encodes CASSYGLGGLQETQYF.

Here the CDR3 reads CASSEAGTGSGELFF. CDR3 nucleotides: TGTGCCAGCAGTGAAGCCGGGACAGGGTCCGGGGAGCTGTTTTTT. V usage is TRBV6-1 and J usage is TRBJ2-2, with 9 bases fitting TRBD1. This CDR3 is built from 15 residues. The germline V gene encodes CDR1 MNHNS and CDR2 SASEGT. V gave up 0 bases and J gave up 6 bases; unmatched junction bases: 2.

V and J are TRBV7-2 and TRBJ2-1; D perhaps matches TRBD1 (5 bases). The CDR3 has 13 amino acids. Germline lookup yields CDR1 SGHTA and CDR2 FQGNSA. V lost 3 bases to trimming and J lost 7 bases, with 10 bases between them. DNA of the CDR3: TGTGCCAGCAGCTTCGCAGGGCAGAATGAGCAGTTCTTC. Translating gives CASSFAGQNEQFF.

J is TRBJ1-2 and V is TRBV5-4, with no clear D. This CDR3 has 15 residues. Trimming pared 0 bases from V and 4 bases from J, leaving 13 bases between. CDR1 is SGHNT and CDR2 is YYREEE in the germline V gene (reference sequence). CDR3 DNA sequence: TGTGCCAGCAGCTTGGGGAGGGCGGCTACCTATGGCTACACCTTC. Translating it yields CASSLGRAATYGYTF.

The chain uses TRBV14 and TRBJ2-7; 8 bases are shared with TRBD1. The CDR3 sequence is 15 residues long. With V trimmed by 4 bases and J by 1 base, 6 bases remained unmatched. Germline CDR1 is SGHDN and CDR2 is FVKESK. The CDR3 spells CASSRLTGASYEQYF. The CDR3 DNA follows: TGTGCCAGCAGCCGATTGACAGGGGCTTCCTACGAGCAGTACTTC.

V usage is TRBV12-3 or TRBV12-4 and J usage is TRBJ2-5, with a tentative D call TRBD2 (5 bases). V lost 6 bases to trimming and J lost 5 bases, with 13 bases between them. CDR3 length equals 13 residues. CDR3 region: CASSLGEVETQYF. In DNA form, the CDR3 reads TGTGCCAGCAGCCTCGGGGAAGTGGAGACCCAGTACTTC.

This chain connects TRBV18 to TRBJ1-1; 7 bases align to TRBD1. Trimming removed 6 bases from V and 3 bases from J; junction bases left unmatched: 13. The CDR3 has 16 amino acids. CDR1 is KGHSH, CDR2 LQKENI, per germline. Here the CDR3 reads CASSAARTGIYTEAFF. CDR3 sequence (DNA): TGTGCCAGCTCGGCGGCCCGGACAGGAATATACACTGAAGCTTTCTTT.

The chain has TRBV7-2 and TRBJ2-3; 12 nucleotides line up with TRBD2. The junction had 2 bases not matched to a gene; V was cut back by 1 base and J by 0 bases. Germline V gives CDR1 SGHTA, CDR2 FQGNSA. There are 17 residues in the CDR3. This CDR3 reads CASSLGTSGTSTDTQYF. CDR3 sequence (DNA): TGTGCCAGCAGCTTAGGGACTAGCGGGACTAGCACAGATACGCAGTATTTT.

This rearrangement joins TRBV3-1 (or the pseudogene TRBV3-2) to TRBJ1-5; D remains unclear. The CDR3 runs to 12 residues. Germline values: CDR1 LGHDT, CDR2 YNNKEL (reference sequence). With 3 bases removed from V and 11 bases from J, the gap between germline ends came to 11 bases. CDR3 region: CASSHGRGTQHF. CDR3 sequence (DNA): TGTGCCAGCAGCCACGGGCGGGGAACCCAGCATTTT.

The CDR3, as DNA: TGTGCCAGCAGCTTGGAGCGGGGTGCTCTCACCGGGGAGCTGTTTTTT. Its protein product is CASSLERGALTGELFF. V usage is TRBV7-6 and J usage is TRBJ2-2, with 7 bases fitting TRBD2. This CDR3 has 16 residues. The junction had 8 bases not matched to a gene; V was cut back by 3 bases and J by 4 bases. The germline V gene encodes CDR1 SGHVS and CDR2 FNYEAQ.

V usage is TRBV19 and J usage is TRBJ2-3; 7 positions match TRBD1. The CDR3 totals 13 residues. CDR1 and CDR2 (germline): LNHDA, SQIVND (reference sequence). The J segment lost 3 bases and the V segment lost 5 bases, leaving 2 bases of the junction unmatched. The CDR3 bases are TGTGCCAGTAGTGACAGGGCTACAGATACGCAGTATTTT. Residues: CASSDRATDTQYF.

Only a few counts were recorded for this clone. The chain carries TRBV6-6 and TRBJ2-7, with 7 bases identical to TRBD1. The germline V gene has CDR1 MNHNY and CDR2 SVGAGI (reference sequence). CDR3 length: 12 residues. Trimming at V came to 6 bases and at J to 6 bases, leaving 5 bases not matched to a gene. This CDR3 is CASSPKGAEQYF. CDR3 in DNA: TGTGCCAGCAGCCCTAAGGGGGCCGAGCAGTACTTC.